Listed below are T cell receptor beta chains from one sample, sequenced in a study of blood T cell repertoires in COVID-19. The data were produced by immunoSEQ multiplex PCR, yet TCRdb's version contains in-frame clones alone and is incomplete. The sample lists about 430,000 clones, around 87% occurring once. Material: PBMCs or T cells enriched from blood (not recorded which). These TCRs come from a woman younger than 45 with acute COVID-19. Each CDR3 is given with its conserved first and last residue. The D gene is left open where the match is weak.

d_gene,v_gene,CDR3aa
-,TRBV6-1,CASSETREAQPQHF
TRBD1,TRBV4-1,CASSPSRDRRYGYTF
TRBD1,TRBV7-2,CAGKGARTYNEQFF
TRBD1,TRBV7-9,CASSETTGDYGYTF
TRBD1,TRBV10-3,CAISHSQGINEKLFF
-,TRBV19,CASRGLGGYQPQHF
-,TRBV27,CASSFVDQPQHF
TRBD1,TRBV5-1,CASSLAGQGGNSPLHF
-,TRBV5-6,CASSHPGRDRTDTQYF
-,TRBV19,CASSSEGWNYGYTF
-,TRBV29-1,CSVGIQVQETQYF
-,TRBV3-1/TRBV3-2,CASSQEARGTEAFF
TRBD1,TRBV5-1,CASSLGDRVTGANVLTF
TRBD1,TRBV6-5,CASSYGQGAYEQYF
-,TRBV27,CASSLAGAGETQYF
TRBD1,TRBV2,CASSEPARHRGSGEAFF
-,TRBV5-1,CASSPSGSLYNEQFF
-,TRBV19,CASRGNTGELFF
TRBD1,TRBV14,CASSRKQGMVNNEKLFF
TRBD1,TRBV4-1,CASSQKGQGQPQHF
TRBD2,TRBV2,CASPGGPQETQYF
-,TRBV4-1,CASRSGSSYEQYF
-,TRBV28,CASRLQGNYGYTF
-,TRBV30,CAWVDRPNTEAFF
-,TRBV18,CASSPPRVSNTEAFF
TRBD1,TRBV6-5,CASSQGAWDNSPLHF
-,TRBV24-1,CATSDIRRAGELFF
-,TRBV5-6,CASSPLGGGGYNEQFF
TRBD2,TRBV11-1,CASSLQAGGRYEQYF
TRBD1,TRBV19,CASSIAPDRGYEQYF
-,TRBV29-1,CSVENSYEQYF
-,TRBV4-2,CASSQEGRGLNYEQYF
TRBD1,TRBV19,CASSPRTGGYEQYF
TRBD1,TRBV7-6,CASSRTGGSNSPLHF
-,TRBV24-1,CATSGWGSNTEAFF
TRBD2,TRBV9,CASSALSGGVRDEQFF
-,TRBV7-8,CASSTFSRESSYEQYF
-,TRBV12-3/TRBV12-4,CASSLHLRGYTF
TRBD1,TRBV5-5,CASSLIYQGANYEQYF
-,TRBV18,CASSEASGNTIYF
TRBD1,TRBV19,CASRTGGVRSNEKLFF
TRBD1,TRBV18,CASSSIDGTATNYGYTF
TRBD1,TRBV29-1,CSATGGGMNTEAFF
-,TRBV12-2,CASRLDRGPGYTF
-,TRBV12-3/TRBV12-4,CASRTGHYYGYTF
TRBD1,TRBV11-3,CASSLQGAADTQYF
-,TRBV2,CASSEKQVLSYRF
-,TRBV7-2,CASSLGPPWRDQPQHF
-,TRBV7-9,CASSPNSYEQYF